A selection of T cell receptor beta chains follows, all from one sample in a study of blood T cell repertoires in COVID-19. Libraries were prepared by immunoSEQ multiplex PCR; TCRdb keeps only in-frame clonotypes and omits some of them. The profile shows approximately 200,000 clones, under 90% of them singletons. Sequencing was carried out using peripheral blood. The origin of the receptors is a woman aged 55 to 70 who had recovered from COVID-19. Both conserved end residues are part of each CDR3. Each record gives: J gene, D gene, V gene, clone size, CDR3 DNA, CDR3 protein. The D gene is left open where the match is weak. Size is stated for part of the rows, as once, few or many counts, or as a class when the clone is expanded.

j_gene: TRBJ2-3; d_gene: .; v_gene: TRBV5-8; abundance: .; CDR3nt: TGTGCCAGCAGCCTAGGAGGTCATAGTCCCACAGATACGCAGTATTTT; CDR3aa: CASSLGGHSPTDTQYF
j_gene: TRBJ2-3; d_gene: .; v_gene: TRBV7-9; abundance: .; CDR3nt: TGTGCCAGCAGCTCAACCGGGGTCAGAGGGACAGATACGCAGTATTTT; CDR3aa: CASSSTGVRGTDTQYF
j_gene: TRBJ1-1; d_gene: TRBD1; v_gene: TRBV7-9; abundance: many; CDR3nt: TGTGCCAGCAGATCGGGACAGGGGGCTGAAGCTTTCTTT; CDR3aa: CASRSGQGAEAFF
j_gene: TRBJ1-4; d_gene: .; v_gene: TRBV4-2; abundance: .; CDR3nt: TGTGCCAGCAGCTCCGCGGAGCGGGGGTTGAATGAAAAACTGTTTTTT; CDR3aa: CASSSAERGLNEKLFF
j_gene: TRBJ2-2; d_gene: .; v_gene: TRBV19; abundance: .; CDR3nt: TGTGCCAGTAGTCCACCAGCGGCAAGGACCGGGGAGCTGTTTTTT; CDR3aa: CASSPPAARTGELFF
j_gene: TRBJ1-5; d_gene: TRBD1; v_gene: TRBV2; abundance: .; CDR3nt: TGTGCCAGTACCAAGCAGGACAGGGGGCTTCAGCCCCAGCATTTT; CDR3aa: CASTKQDRGLQPQHF
j_gene: TRBJ2-3; d_gene: TRBD2; v_gene: TRBV11-1; abundance: .; CDR3nt: TGTGCCAGCAGCTTAGGCGGGGGGGCCATGGGGGATACGCAGTATTTT; CDR3aa: CASSLGGGAMGDTQYF
j_gene: TRBJ1-1; d_gene: .; v_gene: TRBV5-1; abundance: few; CDR3nt: TGCGCCAGCAGCTTGGTAACCCGTAGTTGGTTACCTTTCTTT; CDR3aa: CASSLVTRSWLPFF
j_gene: TRBJ1-5; d_gene: TRBD1; v_gene: TRBV2; abundance: .; CDR3nt: TGTGCCAGCAGGACAGGGCAGGATCAGCCCCAGCATTTT; CDR3aa: CASRTGQDQPQHF
j_gene: TRBJ2-1; d_gene: TRBD1; v_gene: TRBV11-3; abundance: .; CDR3nt: TGTGCCAGCAGCCGGGGACAGGAGTATGAGCAGTTCTTC; CDR3aa: CASSRGQEYEQFF
j_gene: TRBJ1-1; d_gene: TRBD1; v_gene: TRBV6-5; abundance: once; CDR3nt: TGTGCCAGCAGTTTCCCGGGACAGGGGAACACTGAAGCTTTCTTT; CDR3aa: CASSFPGQGNTEAFF
j_gene: TRBJ2-7; d_gene: TRBD1; v_gene: TRBV6-5; abundance: .; CDR3nt: TGTGCCAGCGCCTCGACGGGACAGGGCACCTACGAGCAGTACTTC; CDR3aa: CASASTGQGTYEQYF
j_gene: TRBJ1-5; d_gene: .; v_gene: TRBV27; abundance: .; CDR3nt: TGTGCCAGCAGTTTGTCGGTTAATCAGCCCCAGCATTTT; CDR3aa: CASSLSVNQPQHF
j_gene: TRBJ2-1; d_gene: TRBD2; v_gene: TRBV7-6; abundance: .; CDR3nt: TGTGCCAGCAGCTTAGATGCGGGGGACTCCTACAATGAGCAGTTCTTC; CDR3aa: CASSLDAGDSYNEQFF
j_gene: TRBJ2-7; d_gene: TRBD1; v_gene: TRBV29-1; abundance: .; CDR3nt: TGCAGCGTTGAACAGGGGGCCTACGAGCAGTACTTC; CDR3aa: CSVEQGAYEQYF
j_gene: TRBJ1-2; d_gene: TRBD1; v_gene: TRBV5-4; abundance: .; CDR3nt: TGTGCCAGCAGCTCTGGACAGGGGGCAGGCGATGGCTACACCTTC; CDR3aa: CASSSGQGAGDGYTF